These T cell receptor beta chains were read from a single sample in a study of T cells after posttransplantation cyclophosphamide. This table comes from immunoSEQ multiplex PCR, and its TCRdb copy is limited to in-frame clones, with some not included. The sample shows about 28,000 clones, about nine tenths of them seen only once. The sequenced sample was PBMCs. The receptors here all came from a man aged 50 or older. Each CDR3 is given without its conserved first and last residue. Each record gives: V gene, J gene, CDR3 protein.

v_call: TRBV28; j_call: TRBJ2-5; cdr3_aa: ASYDRVPQETQY
v_call: TRBV5-1; j_call: TRBJ2-5; cdr3_aa: ASSPRTGQETQY
v_call: TRBV11-3; j_call: TRBJ1-1; cdr3_aa: ATRDRGNTEAF
v_call: TRBV11-3; j_call: TRBJ2-3; cdr3_aa: ASRGTPGGTDTQY
v_call: TRBV4-3; j_call: TRBJ1-4; cdr3_aa: ASSQVTGVGKLF
v_call: TRBV4-3; j_call: TRBJ2-4; cdr3_aa: ASSQDSRGARTTDIQY
v_call: TRBV4-3; j_call: TRBJ2-7; cdr3_aa: ASSQSWEWAYEQY
v_call: TRBV9; j_call: TRBJ2-1; cdr3_aa: ATTRDGDNEQF
v_call: TRBV4-1; j_call: TRBJ2-2; cdr3_aa: ASSQEDRGPGELF
v_call: TRBV2; j_call: TRBJ1-2; cdr3_aa: ASSGRDRGQEGYT
v_call: TRBV2; j_call: TRBJ2-5; cdr3_aa: ASKVGPVGTQY
v_call: TRBV5-6; j_call: TRBJ1-5; cdr3_aa: ASSLYLGGPQH
v_call: TRBV28; j_call: TRBJ2-2; cdr3_aa: ASRSLPGLAGLASSTGELF